This TCR beta chain was profiled in a study of a mutant IDH1 vaccine in newly diagnosed glioma. Looking at the study overall: The treated population exhibited a male proportion of about 62%, a female proportion of about 40%, and a mean age of about 40 years.

Time point in this sample: week 35, safety follow-up. In the vaccine, a single dose held 300 ug of the mutant IDH1 20-mer peptide, along with topical imiquimod. TCRdb's copy holds only in-frame clones and misses some; the assay was immunoSEQ multiplex PCR. Among tens of thousands of clones listed, roughly 75% were seen once. Comments on this clone: Its target is not known.

V lost 10 bases and J lost 8, with 11 bases in between. This CDR3 spans 11 amino acids. Germline values: CDR1 MGHRA, CDR2 YSYEKL. The chain combines TRBV4-1 with TRBJ2-2; the D is unclear. This material consisted of PBMCs, taken from a glioma patient whose treatment included an IDH1 peptide vaccine. The clonotype originates from a man aged 35-49 years with glioma. Some clones in this sample may be carry-over from other donors' samples. The CDR3 DNA is TGCGCCACCGAAGGCCCGGGGGAGCTGTTTTTT. It translates to CATEGPGELFF.